These T cell receptor beta chains were read from a single sample in a study of T cells in narcolepsy. The protocol was immunoSEQ multiplex PCR, while the TCRdb copy is restricted to in-frame clones and leaves out a portion. Here the sample spans fewer than 35,000 clones, approximately 83% being singletons. The specimen sequenced was CD45RA- memory CD4+ T cells from PBMCs. Every receptor here comes from a human donor with narcolepsy. Both conserved end residues are part of each CDR3. A D gene is named only where the DNA matches it firmly. The listing skips clone size in some rows; elsewhere it reads once, few, many or a size class.

>TRBD1|13|TRBV7-3|.|TRBJ2-3
TGTGCCAGCAGCGTACAGGGGGGCACTACGCAGTATTTT
CASSVQGGTTQYF
>TRBD1|14|TRBV5-6|.|TRBJ1-5
TGTGCCAGCAGCAAAGGACAGGTCTCACAGCCCCAGCATTTT
CASSKGQVSQPQHF
>.|15|TRBV6-1|once|TRBJ1-5
TGTGCCAGCAGTGAAGCCTGGGGTTTCGGTCAGCCCCAGCATTTT
CASSEAWGFGQPQHF
>.|12|TRBV7-9|.|TRBJ1-1
TGTGCCAGCAGCTTCCGAGACAGTGAAGCTTTCTTT
CASSFRDSEAFF
>TRBD1|14|TRBV18|.|TRBJ1-6
TGTGCCAGCTCTCGCGGGACAGTTTCCGCACCCCTCCACTTT
CASSRGTVSAPLHF
>.|14|TRBV7-6|once|TRBJ1-1
TGTGCCAGCAGCTTATCCGAGGGGATCACTGAAGCTTTCTTT
CASSLSEGITEAFF
>.|15|TRBV5-4|.|TRBJ2-7
TGTGCCAGCAGCTTGAGGACCGGGACAAATCACGAGCAGTACTTC
CASSLRTGTNHEQYF
>TRBD1|11|TRBV2|.|TRBJ1-1
TGTGCCAGCAGCCGGACAGGACAAGCTTTCTTT
CASSRTGQAFF
>.|16|TRBV2|.|TRBJ2-7
TGTGCCAGCAATGGGGTGAGAGGGGCCGCCCCCTACGAGCAGTACTTC
CASNGVRGAAPYEQYF
>.|12|TRBV1|.|TRBJ2-7
TGCACCAGCAGCAAACAGGGGGACGAGCAGTACTTC
CTSSKQGDEQYF
>.|12|TRBV28|.|TRBJ1-5
TGTGCCAGCACTCAGGGTTTGCAGCCCCAGCATTTT
CASTQGLQPQHF
>TRBD1|16|TRBV2|.|TRBJ1-5
TGTGCCAGCGCCGGGACAGGAGGTTATAGCAATCAGCCCCAGCATTTT
CASAGTGGYSNQPQHF
>.|16|TRBV30|.|TRBJ2-6
TGTGCCTGGAGTAAGGTATCCCACTCTGGGGCCAACGTCCTGACTTTC
CAWSKVSHSGANVLTF
>.|13|TRBV6-5|.|TRBJ1-5
TGTGCCAGCCACGGTAGGGGGAATCAGCCCCAGCATTTT
CASHGRGNQPQHF
>TRBD1|13|TRBV6-6|.|TRBJ2-5
TGTGCCAGCAGTCCGACAGGGTCGCAGACCCAGTACTTC
CASSPTGSQTQYF
>.|15|TRBV5-1|.|TRBJ2-2
TGCGCCAGCAGCTTGGCACGGGAAAACACCGGGGAGCTGTTTTTT
CASSLARENTGELFF
>.|15|TRBV19|.|TRBJ1-1
TGTGCCAGTAGTATTCGGGCAGGACCGAACACTGAAGCTTTCTTT
CASSIRAGPNTEAFF
>.|14|TRBV6-1|.|TRBJ1-2
TGTGCCAGCAGTGAAGGGCAGGTATTCTATGGCTACACCTTC
CASSEGQVFYGYTF
>TRBD1|14|TRBV6-1|.|TRBJ2-1
TGTGCCAGCAGTGCAGGGACAGGGATAAGTGAGCAGTTCTTC
CASSAGTGISEQFF
>.|13|TRBV5-1|.|TRBJ1-4
TGCGCCAGCAGCTTTAGCTCTAATGAAAAACTGTTTTTT
CASSFSSNEKLFF
>TRBD2|15|TRBV11-2|few|TRBJ2-2
TGTGCCAGCAGCCCGGGACTAGCGCTTACCGGGGAGCTGTTTTTT
CASSPGLALTGELFF
>TRBD2|20|TRBV5-1|.|TRBJ2-3
TGCGCCAGCAGCTTGGCCGTAAGGGTAGCGGGGACATTTAGCACAGATACGCAGTATTTT
CASSLAVRVAGTFSTDTQYF
>.|15|TRBV7-2|.|TRBJ2-7
TGTGCCAGCAGCTTATTAATAGGAAGCTCCTACGAGCAGTACTTC
CASSLLIGSSYEQYF
>TRBD2|16|TRBV19|once|TRBJ2-1
TGTGCCAGTAGTATCCAGACTAGCGGGGGCTACAATGAGCAGTTCTTC
CASSIQTSGGYNEQFF
>TRBD2|17|TRBV5-4|.|TRBJ2-2
TGTGCCAGCAGCTTGAAAAGCGGGGGCAGGGACACCGGGGAGCTGTTTTTT
CASSLKSGGRDTGELFF
>.|15|TRBV21-1|.|TRBJ1-2
TGTGCCAGGAATATTCGGCTGTCCCTCGTCTGTGGCTACACCTTC
CARNIRLSLVCGYTF
>.|15|TRBV4-2|.|TRBJ1-2
TGTGCCAGCAGCCAAGATCTATCCCCCACTCATGGCTACACCTTC
CASSQDLSPTHGYTF
>TRBD2|13|TRBV7-2|.|TRBJ2-5
TGTGCCACCTCCTTCGGGACTAAGGAGACCCAGTACTTC
CATSFGTKETQYF
>.|15|TRBV9|.|TRBJ2-1
TGTGCCAGCAGCTCAAGCACCGGACTTCCTAATGAGCAGTTCTTC
CASSSSTGLPNEQFF
>.|13|TRBV2|.|TRBJ2-7
TGTGCCAGCAGGACGGGGGGCTTATACGAGCAGTACTTC
CASRTGGLYEQYF
>TRBD1|15|TRBV4-3|few|TRBJ1-3
TGCGCCAGCAGCCAAGGGACAGGGGCTGGAAACACCATATATTTT
CASSQGTGAGNTIYF
>.|17|TRBV10-3|.|TRBJ1-6
TGTGCCATCAGTGACCCCGGGGGGGACGGGAAGAATTCACCCCTCCACTTT
CAISDPGGDGKNSPLHF